This T cell receptor beta chain stems from a study of blood T cell repertoires in COVID-19. In the study overall: The origin of the acute and convalescent COVID-19 samples was the United States, Italy and Spain.

Original processing notes: Amplifying reference gene primers gave estimates of nucleated cell counts. Some clones are missing from TCRdb's copy, which holds only in-frame ones; the method was immunoSEQ multiplex PCR. V and J calls and clone size are copied from that table; D and trimming were computed from the DNA. This table has about 250,000 clones, 70% to 90% appearing once. Ages ranged from about 18 to 89 years, with residence in about 24 US areas. Allocation to cohorts depended on clinical history reported by the participants. This clone showed up just once. The source is a woman in her forties or fifties with acute COVID-19. The sequenced sample consisted of PBMCs or T cells enriched from blood (not recorded which).

The CDR3 region is CASSLEGTGFGNTIYF. For the CDR3, the DNA is TGCGCCAGCAGCCTAGAAGGAACAGGGTTCGGAAACACCATATATTTT. The rearrangement uses TRBV5-1 and TRBJ1-3; weak D call: TRBD1 (6 bases). The V end lost 4 bases, the J end lost 4 bases, and 18 bases lay between the germline ends. Germline-derived CDR1 and CDR2 are SGHRS and YFSETQ. The CDR3 has 16 residues.